This is a list of T cell receptor beta chains from one sample in a study of low-dose radiotherapy and immunotherapy resistance in tumors. TCRdb re-called the reads through MiXCR, storing one row per CDR3 protein. The sample yields tens of thousands of distinct CDR3 sequences, approximately 22% seen once. Material: PBMCs, obtained after low-dose radiotherapy plus immunotherapy. Receptors originate from a female donor with ovarian cancer. CDR3s include the opening cysteine and the closing phenylalanine or tryptophan. Each record gives: CDR3 protein, clone size, J gene, V gene. Size is omitted from some rows. Given values are once, few, many or a class for expanded clones.

CASSVGQSYEQYF,.,TRBJ2-7,TRBV5-1
CASSRFARASGGALSTDTQYF,many,TRBJ2-3,TRBV28
CAWGRRGNEQFF,many,TRBJ2-1,TRBV30
CASSDPSQRGTGELFF,.,TRBJ2-2,TRBV10-2
CASSPAHYEQYF,many,TRBJ2-7,TRBV18
CASSMAGELFF,many,TRBJ2-2,TRBV19
CASRQDSPYYEQYF,many,TRBJ2-7,TRBV6-2/TRBV6-3
CASSQALWREQFF,many,TRBJ2-1,TRBV14
CASSISGGRVLEYEQYF,many,TRBJ2-7,TRBV7-9
CATSRGRGGGRDGYTF,.,TRBJ1-2,TRBV15
CSAIKGQGAVSGGAANEQFF,few,TRBJ2-1,TRBV20-1
CASSQVDIFSYNEQFF,many,TRBJ2-1,TRBV4-1
CASSTNPDPTGLGEQFF,many,TRBJ2-1,TRBV2
CASSASVDYGYTF,many,TRBJ1-2,TRBV28
CAWSLLANTDTQYF,many,TRBJ2-3,TRBV30
CASSLIGTSGTGANVLTF,many,TRBJ2-6,TRBV28
CASSSVETQYF,many,TRBJ2-5,TRBV7-2
CASSSGTGGSTDTQYF,many,TRBJ2-3,TRBV7-3
CASSPQVGRDEQYF,.,TRBJ2-7,TRBV27
CSARDVDSQETQYF,many,TRBJ2-5,TRBV20-1
CASSFSGDTQYF,.,TRBJ2-3,TRBV12-3/TRBV12-4
CASSRVSNQPQHF,many,TRBJ1-5,TRBV19
CASSLRGSGELFF,many,TRBJ2-2,TRBV28
CASSIDRYLATADQFF,many,TRBJ2-1,TRBV19
CASSPASGGGSNQPQHF,many,TRBJ1-5,TRBV2
CAWSAREGFEQFF,.,TRBJ2-1,TRBV30
CASSFTGPGTGGGSNQPQHF,many,TRBJ1-5,TRBV28
CASSTRQGADYEQYF,many,TRBJ2-7,TRBV7-6
CASSGNPMTSYETQYF,many,TRBJ2-5,TRBV7-2
CATSRDGGTGPYEQYF,.,TRBJ2-7,TRBV15
CASSPRDSWETQYF,many,TRBJ2-5,TRBV7-9
CATSYGTEAFF,.,TRBJ1-1,TRBV28
CSVLSGRAVDEQFF,.,TRBJ2-1,TRBV29-1
CATSSSAGPAGELFF,many,TRBJ2-2,TRBV27
CASSKLGGRGNTEAFF,many,TRBJ1-1,TRBV28
CASSSWDSQQYNEQFF,.,TRBJ2-1,TRBV5-4
CASSLLYSLNTIYF,many,TRBJ1-3,TRBV7-9
CASKQGVDQPQHF,many,TRBJ1-5,TRBV5-1
CASSQGGVADTQYF,many,TRBJ2-3,TRBV3-1
CSALRTKDPQYF,many,TRBJ2-3,TRBV20-1
CASSRGTAGETQYF,.,TRBJ2-5,TRBV28
CASSYLRTAPRYF,many,TRBJ2-5,TRBV6-2/TRBV6-3
CASSLVTDNTIYF,many,TRBJ1-3,TRBV5-1
CASSPRDGNTEAFF,many,TRBJ1-1,TRBV18
CSARGRVEQYF,many,TRBJ2-7,TRBV20-1
CASSVDGTGVPYEQYF,.,TRBJ2-7,TRBV5-1
CASSNSGRVYNEQFF,many,TRBJ2-1,TRBV27
CATSRDITSGGLDTQYF,many,TRBJ2-3,TRBV15
CASSFMLAALWGQFF,many,TRBJ2-1,TRBV13
CASSYGPYGYTF,few,TRBJ1-2,TRBV28
CASSSGGGPYNEQFF,.,TRBJ2-1,TRBV28